The clone carrying this TCR beta chain occurred once. The junction does not match germline at one end; this may be a read error. The sample belongs to a study of tumor and adjacent non-tumor tissue in lung cancer. Overall study: Patients comprised 12 adenocarcinoma, a couple of squamous cell carcinoma and 1 small cell lung cancer. Each sample yielded some 4 million productive TCRbeta reads on average.

No cell sorting was done before RNA was extracted from the tissue. Between August and November 2014, newly diagnosed, chemotherapy-naive lung cancer patients underwent thoracic surgery in China. This CDR3 is 16 amino acids long. Germline lookup yields CDR1 MNHEY and CDR2 SMNVEV (reference sequence). Three rounds of nested PCR, following a modified ARM-PCR protocol, produced the TCRbeta library. Each CDR3 protein is one row after TCRdb ran MiXCR on the multiplex PCR reads. The sample consists of more than 75,000 distinct CDR3 sequences, nearly 70% of them appearing once. The receptor was derived from a woman in her 70s with non-small cell lung cancer. V is TRBV27 and J is TRBJ2-3; D uncertain. Sequenced sample: lung tumor tissue. Here the CDR3 reads CASSDVQGIGTDTKYF. The CDR3 region has the DNA TGTGCCAGCAGCGATGTCCAAGGGATAGGCACAGATACGAAGTATTTT.